This TCR beta chain was captured in a study of blood T cell repertoires in COVID-19. Whole-study context: Sources were T cells, B-cell-depleted T cells, or PBMCs; the material itself was cDNA or gDNA.

Here immunoSEQ multiplex PCR was the method, and the copy in TCRdb shows in-frame clones only, minus some. The profile covers about 120,000 clones, with approximately 83% appearing a single time and 27% taken by the ten largest. The CDR3 loop spans 18 amino acids. Per germline, CDR1 SGHTA and CDR2 FQGTGA. The J segment lost 1 base and the V segment lost 5 bases, leaving 16 bases of the junction unmatched. This chain links TRBV7-3 with TRBJ1-2; 7 bases are shared with TRBD1. The specimen was peripheral blood. The source of this sequence is a woman of 80 years or more with acute or convalescent COVID-19. Here the CDR3 reads CASSRKGAADGRNYGYTF. CDR3 nucleotide sequence: TGTGCCAGCAGCCGTAAGGGGGCCGCAGACGGTCGTAACTATGGCTACACCTTC.